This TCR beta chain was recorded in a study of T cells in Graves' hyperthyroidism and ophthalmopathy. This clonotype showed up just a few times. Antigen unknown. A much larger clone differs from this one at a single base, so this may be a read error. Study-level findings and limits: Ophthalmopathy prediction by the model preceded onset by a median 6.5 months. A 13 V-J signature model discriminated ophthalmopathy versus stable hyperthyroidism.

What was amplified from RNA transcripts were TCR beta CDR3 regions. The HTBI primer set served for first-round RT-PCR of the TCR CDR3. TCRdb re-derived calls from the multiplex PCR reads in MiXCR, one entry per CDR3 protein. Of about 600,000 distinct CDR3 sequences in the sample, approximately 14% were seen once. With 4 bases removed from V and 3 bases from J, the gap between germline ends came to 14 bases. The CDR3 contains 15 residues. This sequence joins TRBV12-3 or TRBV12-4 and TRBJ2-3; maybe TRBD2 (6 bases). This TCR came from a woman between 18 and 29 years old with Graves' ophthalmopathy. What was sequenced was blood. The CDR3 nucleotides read TGTGCCAGCAGTTCAAGGGCTAGCGTGACAGATACGCAGTATTTT. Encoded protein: CASSSRASVTDTQYF.